The present TCR beta chain was sequenced within a study of PD-1 blockade in classical Hodgkin lymphoma. Broader study findings: Possibly reflecting disease activity or prior therapy, repertoire differences have causes that remain undefined. CD4+ but not CD8+ TCR diversity rose significantly by C4D1. The diversity seen at baseline in complete responders resembled that of newly diagnosed patients.

Germline V lookup: CDR1 KGHSH, CDR2 LQKENI. Trimming took off 6 bases at V and 5 bases at J, with 13 bases between the two ends. The length of the CDR3 is 14 residues. Comments on this clone: Its antigen remains unidentified.

Noted time point: cycle 4 day 1 (C4D1), after more than five weeks of nivolumab. Every one of the patients relapsed after autologous stem cell transplantation (brentuximab vedotin exposure was variable). Researchers used magnetic negative selection to pull out pure CD4+ T cells from thawed PBMCs. The assay was immunoSEQ multiplex PCR, and TCRdb's table has in-frame clones only and misses some. The sample comprises 20,000 or so clones, roughly 80% of which are singletons, and around 2.7% rests with the top ten. The TCR was taken from a human donor with classical Hodgkin lymphoma. Source: CD4+ T cells from blood, taken before the fourth cycle of nivolumab. The gene calls are TRBV18 and TRBJ2-2; D assignment may be TRBD1 or TRBD2 (7 bases each). CDR3 DNA: TGTGCCAGCTCTCGACAGGGAGGGACCGGGGAGCTGTTTTTT. Residues: CASSRQGGTGELFF.